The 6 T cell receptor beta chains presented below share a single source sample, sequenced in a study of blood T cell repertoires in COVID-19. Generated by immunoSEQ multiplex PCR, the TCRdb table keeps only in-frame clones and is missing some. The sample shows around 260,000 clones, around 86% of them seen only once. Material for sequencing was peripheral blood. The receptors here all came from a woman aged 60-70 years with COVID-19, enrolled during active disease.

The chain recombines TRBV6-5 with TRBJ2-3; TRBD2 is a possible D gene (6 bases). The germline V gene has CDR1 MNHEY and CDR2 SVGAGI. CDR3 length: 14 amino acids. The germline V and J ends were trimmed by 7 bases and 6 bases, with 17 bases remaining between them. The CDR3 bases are TGTGCCAGCACCATAACCGGGAGACCCGATACGCAGTATTTT. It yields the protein CASTITGRPDTQYF.

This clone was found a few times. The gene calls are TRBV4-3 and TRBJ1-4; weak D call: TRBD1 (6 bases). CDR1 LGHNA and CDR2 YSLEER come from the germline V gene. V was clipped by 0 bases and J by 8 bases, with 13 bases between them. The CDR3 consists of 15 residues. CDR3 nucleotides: TGCGCCAGCAGCCAAGAAAGTGGGACACTAGAAAAACTGTTTTTT. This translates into CASSQESGTLEKLFF.

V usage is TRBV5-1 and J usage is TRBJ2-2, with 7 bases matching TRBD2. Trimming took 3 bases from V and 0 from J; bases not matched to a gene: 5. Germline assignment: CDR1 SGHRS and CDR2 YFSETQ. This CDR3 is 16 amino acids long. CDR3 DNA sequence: TGCGCCAGCAGCTCCTTAGCGGGCTCGAACACCGGGGAGCTGTTTTTT. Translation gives CASSSLAGSNTGELFF.

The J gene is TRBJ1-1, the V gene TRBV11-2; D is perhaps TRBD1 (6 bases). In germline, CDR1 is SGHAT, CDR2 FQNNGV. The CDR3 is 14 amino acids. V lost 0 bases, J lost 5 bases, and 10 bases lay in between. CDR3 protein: CASSLEYGTTEAFF. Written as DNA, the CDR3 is TGTGCCAGCAGCTTAGAATATGGGACAACTGAAGCTTTCTTT.

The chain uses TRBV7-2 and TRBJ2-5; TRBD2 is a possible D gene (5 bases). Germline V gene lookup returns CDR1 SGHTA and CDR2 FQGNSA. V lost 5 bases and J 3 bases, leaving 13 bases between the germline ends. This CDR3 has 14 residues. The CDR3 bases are TGTGCCAGCAGCCTGGACTTCTCCGAAGAGACCCAGTACTTC. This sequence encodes CASSLDFSEETQYF. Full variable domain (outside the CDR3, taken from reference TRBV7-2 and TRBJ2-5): GAGVSQSPSNKVTEKGKDVELRCDPISGHTALYWYRQSLGQGLEFLIYFQGNSAPDKSGLPSDRFSAERTGGSVSTLTIQRTQQEDSAVYLCASSLDFSEETQYFGPGTRLLVL.

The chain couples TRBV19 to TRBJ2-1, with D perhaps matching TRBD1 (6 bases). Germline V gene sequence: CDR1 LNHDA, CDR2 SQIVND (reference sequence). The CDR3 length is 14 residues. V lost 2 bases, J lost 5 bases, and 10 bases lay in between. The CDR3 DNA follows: TGTGCCAGTAGTATATCCAGGGGAAACAATGAGCAGTTCTTC. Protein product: CASSISRGNNEQFF.